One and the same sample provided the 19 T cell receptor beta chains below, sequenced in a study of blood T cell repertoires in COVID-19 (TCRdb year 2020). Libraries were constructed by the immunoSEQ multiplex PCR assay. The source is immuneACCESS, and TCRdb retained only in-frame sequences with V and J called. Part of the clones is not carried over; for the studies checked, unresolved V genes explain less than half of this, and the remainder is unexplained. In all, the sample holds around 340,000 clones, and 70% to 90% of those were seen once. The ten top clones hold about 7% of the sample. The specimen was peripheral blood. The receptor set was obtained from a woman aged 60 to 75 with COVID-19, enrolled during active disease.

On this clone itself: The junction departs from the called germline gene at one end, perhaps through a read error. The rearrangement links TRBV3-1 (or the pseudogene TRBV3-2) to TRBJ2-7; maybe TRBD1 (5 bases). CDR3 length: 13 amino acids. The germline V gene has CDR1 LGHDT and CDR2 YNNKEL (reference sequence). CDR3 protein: CASSQDHRSEQYF. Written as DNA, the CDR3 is TGTGCCAGCAGTCAAGATCACAGGAGTGAGCAGTACTTC.

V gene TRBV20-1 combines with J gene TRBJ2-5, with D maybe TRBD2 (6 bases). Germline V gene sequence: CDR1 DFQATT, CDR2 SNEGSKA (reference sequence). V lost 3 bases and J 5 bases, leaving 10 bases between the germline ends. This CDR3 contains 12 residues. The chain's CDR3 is CSASLGRETQYF. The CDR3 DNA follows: TGCAGTGCTAGTTTGGGGAGGGAGACCCAGTACTTC.

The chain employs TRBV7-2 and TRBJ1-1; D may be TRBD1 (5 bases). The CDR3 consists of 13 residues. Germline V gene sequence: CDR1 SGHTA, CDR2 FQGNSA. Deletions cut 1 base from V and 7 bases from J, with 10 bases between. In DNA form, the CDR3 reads TGTGCCAGCAGCTTAGAAAGAAGGGGTGAAGCTTTCTTT. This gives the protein CASSLERRGEAFF.

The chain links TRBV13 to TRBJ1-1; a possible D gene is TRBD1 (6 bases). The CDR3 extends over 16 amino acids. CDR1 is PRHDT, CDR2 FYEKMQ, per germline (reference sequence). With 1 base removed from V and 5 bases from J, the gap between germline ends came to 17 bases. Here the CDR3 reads CASSLVLNKGGTEAFF. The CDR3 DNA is TGTGCCAGCAGCTTAGTGTTAAACAAAGGGGGTACTGAAGCTTTCTTT.

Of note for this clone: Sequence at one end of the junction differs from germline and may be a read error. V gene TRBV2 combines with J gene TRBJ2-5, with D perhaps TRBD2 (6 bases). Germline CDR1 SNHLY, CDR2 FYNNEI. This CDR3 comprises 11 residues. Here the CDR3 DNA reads TGTGCCAGCATGCAGGAGGGCTTCGGGGACTTC. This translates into CASMQEGFGDF.

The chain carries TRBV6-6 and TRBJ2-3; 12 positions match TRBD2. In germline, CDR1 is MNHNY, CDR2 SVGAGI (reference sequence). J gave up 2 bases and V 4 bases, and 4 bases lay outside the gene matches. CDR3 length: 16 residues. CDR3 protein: CASSLRLAGDTDTQYF. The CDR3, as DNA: TGTGCCAGCAGTTTGAGACTAGCGGGGGACACAGATACGCAGTATTTT.

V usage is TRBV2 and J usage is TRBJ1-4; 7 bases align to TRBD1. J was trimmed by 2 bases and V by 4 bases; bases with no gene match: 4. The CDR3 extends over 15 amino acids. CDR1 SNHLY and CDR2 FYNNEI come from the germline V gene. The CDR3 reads CASSAIQGTNEKLFF. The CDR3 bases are TGTGCCAGCAGTGCGATACAGGGGACTAATGAAAAACTGTTTTTT.

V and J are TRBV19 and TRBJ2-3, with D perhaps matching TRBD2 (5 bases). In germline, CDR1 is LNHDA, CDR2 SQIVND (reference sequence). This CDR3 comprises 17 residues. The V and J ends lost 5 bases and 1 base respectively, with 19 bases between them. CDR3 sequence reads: CASSVVRVLGGTDTQYF. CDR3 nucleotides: TGTGCCAGTAGTGTCGTTCGGGTTCTCGGGGGCACAGATACGCAGTATTTT.

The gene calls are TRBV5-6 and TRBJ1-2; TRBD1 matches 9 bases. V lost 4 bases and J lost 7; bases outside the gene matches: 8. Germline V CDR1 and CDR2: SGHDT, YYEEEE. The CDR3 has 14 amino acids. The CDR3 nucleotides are TGTGCCAGCAGCCAGGGACAGGGTTTCTTTGGCTACACCTTC. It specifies CASSQGQGFFGYTF.

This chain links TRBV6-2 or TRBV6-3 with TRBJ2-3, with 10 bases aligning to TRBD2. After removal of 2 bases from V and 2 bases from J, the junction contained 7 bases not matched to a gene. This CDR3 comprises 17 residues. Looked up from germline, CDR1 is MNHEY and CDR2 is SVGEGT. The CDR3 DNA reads TGTGCCAGCAGTTACGGGGCTAGCGGGGGAGACACAGATACGCAGTATTTT. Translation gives CASSYGASGGDTDTQYF.

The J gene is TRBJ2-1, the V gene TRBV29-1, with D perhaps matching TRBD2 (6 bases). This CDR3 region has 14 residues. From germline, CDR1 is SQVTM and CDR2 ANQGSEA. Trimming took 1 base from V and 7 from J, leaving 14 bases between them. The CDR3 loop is CSVEGRLGGNEQFF. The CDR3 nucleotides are TGCAGCGTTGAAGGCCGACTAGGCGGGAATGAGCAGTTCTTC.

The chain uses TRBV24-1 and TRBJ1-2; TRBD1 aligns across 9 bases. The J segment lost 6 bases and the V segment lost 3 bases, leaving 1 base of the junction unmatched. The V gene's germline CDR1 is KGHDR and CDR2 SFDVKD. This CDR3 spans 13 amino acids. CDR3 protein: CATSDGQGNGYTF. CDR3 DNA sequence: TGTGCCACCAGTGATGGACAGGGGAATGGCTACACCTTC.

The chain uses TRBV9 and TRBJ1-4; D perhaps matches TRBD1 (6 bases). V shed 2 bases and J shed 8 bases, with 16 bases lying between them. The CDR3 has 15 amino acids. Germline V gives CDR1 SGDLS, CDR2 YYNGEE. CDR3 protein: CASSVQGITGEKLFF. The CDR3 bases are TGTGCCAGCAGCGTTCAGGGAATAACAGGGGAAAAACTGTTTTTT.

Written as DNA, the CDR3 is TGTGCCAGTAGTATCGAGGTAGGAGGGGAGGTAGATCAGCCCCAGCATTTT. It translates to CASSIEVGGEVDQPQHF. The rearrangement joins TRBV19 to TRBJ1-5; a possible D gene is TRBD1 (5 bases). V lost 3 bases and J 5 bases, leaving 20 bases between the germline ends. Germline V gene lookup returns CDR1 LNHDA and CDR2 SQIVND (reference sequence). CDR3 length: 17 residues.

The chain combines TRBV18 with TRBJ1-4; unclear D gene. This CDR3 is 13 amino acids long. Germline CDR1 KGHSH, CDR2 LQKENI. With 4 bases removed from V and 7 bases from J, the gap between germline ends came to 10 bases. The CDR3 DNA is TGTGCCAGCTCACGAGGGTCGGGTGAAAAACTGTTTTTT. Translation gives CASSRGSGEKLFF.

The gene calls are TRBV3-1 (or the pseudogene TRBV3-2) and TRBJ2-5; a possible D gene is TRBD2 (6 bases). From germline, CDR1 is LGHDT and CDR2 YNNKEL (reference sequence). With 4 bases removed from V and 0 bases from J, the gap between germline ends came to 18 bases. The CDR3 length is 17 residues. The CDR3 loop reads CASSPRRLRGYQETQYF. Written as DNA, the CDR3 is TGTGCCAGCAGCCCCCGGAGGTTGCGGGGATACCAAGAGACCCAGTACTTC.

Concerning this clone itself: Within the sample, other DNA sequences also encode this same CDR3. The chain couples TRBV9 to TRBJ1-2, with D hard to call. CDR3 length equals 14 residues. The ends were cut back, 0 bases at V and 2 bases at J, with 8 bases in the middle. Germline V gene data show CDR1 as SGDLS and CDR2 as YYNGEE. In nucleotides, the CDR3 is TGTGCCAGCAGCGTAGCGACGGGGAACTATGGCTACACCTTC. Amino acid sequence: CASSVATGNYGYTF.

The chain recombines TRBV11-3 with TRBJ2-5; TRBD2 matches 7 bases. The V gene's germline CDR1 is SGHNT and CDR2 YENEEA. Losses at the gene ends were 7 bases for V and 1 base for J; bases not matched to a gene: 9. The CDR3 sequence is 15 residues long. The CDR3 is CASTLRGDPQETQYF. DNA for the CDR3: TGTGCCAGCACACTACGGGGGGACCCCCAAGAGACCCAGTACTTC.

As DNA, the CDR3 is TGTGCCAGCAACGGGGGGAACGTGGAGGGTAGCAATGAGCAGTTCTTC. It translates to CASNGGNVEGSNEQFF. The J gene is TRBJ2-1, the V gene TRBV27; 7 bases are a match to TRBD2. The CDR3 is made up of 16 amino acids. The trim removed 7 bases at V and 6 bases at J, leaving 15 bases unmatched. Germline V gives CDR1 MNHEY, CDR2 SMNVEV (reference sequence).